These 26 T cell receptor beta chains share one sample of origin, sequenced in a study of cytomegalovirus exposure and HLA in healthy donors. A multiplex PCR was run with 60 Vbeta primers and 13 Jbeta primers. Repertoires were generated with immunoSEQ multiplex PCR, while TCRdb's copy carries only in-frame clones and drops some. Among around 120,000 clones listed, around 70% were seen once. Sequencing was carried out using PBMCs. The receptors come from a woman in her fifties or sixties in good health and CMV-seropositive.

In its sample, this clone was seen a few times. This sequence joins TRBV7-2 and TRBJ2-5; D may be TRBD2 (5 bases). V dropped 4 bases and J dropped 2 bases, with 14 bases sitting between them. This CDR3 spans 15 amino acids. The germline gives CDR1 SGHTA, CDR2 FQGNSA. CDR3 sequence: CASSSNRTRQETQYF. CDR3 bases: TGTGCCAGCAGCTCCAATCGGACTCGGCAAGAGACCCAGTACTTC.

This clone was counted once. The chain carries TRBV20-1 and TRBJ2-1; 9 bases line up with TRBD2. The CDR3 spans 11 residues. V trimming: 7 bases; J trimming: 12 bases; junction bases outside the gene matches: 7. Germline loops: CDR1 DFQATT, CDR2 SNEGSKA (reference sequence). The CDR3 DNA is TGCAGTGTCTCTAGCGGGAAAGGGCAGTTCTTC. This translates into CSVSSGKGQFF.

V gene TRBV28 combines with J gene TRBJ2-7, with D unresolved. Germline values: CDR1 MDHEN, CDR2 SYDVKM. CDR3 length equals 11 residues. Trimming cost V 5 bases and J 6 bases, with 8 bases left between them. CDR3: CASSPGGEQYF. CDR3 nucleotides: TGTGCCAGCAGTCCCGGCGGCGAGCAGTACTTC.

This clone was detected once. The chain employs TRBV5-1 and TRBJ2-7; D remains unclear. The V gene's germline CDR1 is SGHRS and CDR2 YFSETQ. The germline V and J ends were trimmed by 0 bases and 4 bases, with 5 bases remaining between them. CDR3 length: 12 amino acids. CDR3 coding DNA: TGCGCCAGCAGCTTGGATTTATACGAGCAGTACTTC. It encodes CASSLDLYEQYF.

J is TRBJ2-5 and V is TRBV5-4; 9 bases line up with TRBD2. V shed 1 base, J shed 2 bases, and the junction held 6 bases outside the gene matches. From germline, CDR1 is SGHNT and CDR2 YYREEE (reference sequence). The CDR3 spans 16 residues. The CDR3 region has the DNA TGTGCCAGCAGCTTGTCGCCCACTAGCGGGCAAGAGACCCAGTACTTC. It codes for CASSLSPTSGQETQYF. Combining the CDR3 with reference TRBV5-4 and TRBJ2-5 gives the whole variable domain ETGVTQSPTHLIKTRGQQVTLRCSSQSGHNTVSWYQQALGQGPQFIFQYYREEENGRGNFPPRFSGLQFPNYSSELNVNALELDDSALYLCASSLSPTSGQETQYFGPGTRLLVL.

This sequence joins TRBV5-1 and TRBJ2-5, with D perhaps TRBD2 (7 bases). The germline CDR1 and CDR2 sequences are SGHRS and YFSETQ. Trimming shortened V by 8 bases and J by 2 bases, and 22 bases separated the two germline ends. The CDR3 sequence is 16 residues long. The CDR3 region has the DNA TGCGCCAGTACTCTCGAACCGAGGGGGGGACAAGAGACCCAGTACTTC. Its protein is CASTLEPRGGQETQYF.

This clone was detected only a few times. V and J are TRBV5-4 and TRBJ2-4; TRBD1 matches 10 bases. The CDR3 consists of 16 residues. CDR1 and CDR2 from the germline V gene are SGHNT and YYREEE (reference sequence). Trimming removed 8 bases from V and 1 base from J; junction bases left unmatched: 9. The DNA for the CDR3 is TGTGCCAGTGCCTCCGGGACAGGGGTCGCCAAAAACATTCAGTACTTC. Residues: CASASGTGVAKNIQYF.

The rearrangement joins TRBV6-1 to TRBJ2-2; TRBD2 might be the D (7 bases). The CDR3 sequence is 15 residues long. Trimming pared 7 bases from V and 1 base from J, leaving 13 bases between. The V gene's germline CDR1 is MNHNS and CDR2 SASEGT. The CDR3 loop reads CASIGGGLNTGELFF. The CDR3 DNA reads as TGTGCCAGCATAGGGGGGGGCCTGAACACCGGGGAGCTGTTTTTT.

V and J are TRBV5-1 and TRBJ2-1; TRBD2 matches 14 bases. V dropped 0 bases and J dropped 6; count of bases not matched to a gene: 2. CDR1 and CDR2 (germline): SGHRS, YFSETQ. This CDR3 spans 16 amino acids. Written as DNA, the CDR3 is TGCGCCAGCAGCTTGGTCGGGACTAGCGGGGGCAATGAGCAGTTCTTC. As protein: CASSLVGTSGGNEQFF.

J is TRBJ1-5 and V is TRBV4-2; TRBD1 is a possible D gene (6 bases). V lost 0 bases to trimming and J lost 3 bases, with 9 bases between them. Per germline, CDR1 LGHNA and CDR2 YNFKEQ. The CDR3 runs to 15 residues. The CDR3 reads CASSQDSGVNQPQHF. The CDR3 region has the DNA TGTGCCAGCAGCCAAGACTCAGGGGTCAATCAGCCCCAGCATTTT.

This chain connects TRBV6-1 to TRBJ2-5; 7 positions match TRBD1. V gave up 4 bases and J gave up 9 bases; unmatched junction bases: 11. CDR1 and CDR2 from the germline V gene are MNHNS and SASEGT. The CDR3 is made up of 14 amino acids. CDR3 in DNA: TGTGCCAGCAGTGTCCGACAGGGAGTGGGGGCCCAGTACTTC. Its protein product is CASSVRQGVGAQYF.

The V gene is TRBV4-3, the J gene TRBJ1-2; 8 bases fit TRBD1. The CDR3 contains 16 residues. The junction had 11 bases not matched to a gene; V was cut back by 0 bases and J by 8 bases. Germline V lookup: CDR1 LGHNA, CDR2 YSLEER. The CDR3 loop reads CASSQDWGQAHGGYTF. The CDR3, as DNA: TGCGCCAGCAGCCAAGATTGGGGACAGGCCCATGGGGGCTACACCTTC.

V gene TRBV7-6 combines with J gene TRBJ2-3; TRBD1 is a possible D gene (6 bases). Germline V gene data show CDR1 as SGHVS and CDR2 as FNYEAQ. Trimming removed 4 bases from V and 0 bases from J, with 11 bases in between. This CDR3 has 15 residues. The CDR3 DNA reads as TGTGCCAGCAGCTCAGGGACATCTAGCACAGATACGCAGTATTTT. Its protein is CASSSGTSSTDTQYF.

This clone was observed once. The chain uses TRBV9 and TRBJ2-7; D possibly corresponds to TRBD2 (6 bases). Trimming left V 4 bases short and J 6 bases short, with 11 bases between. This CDR3 spans 12 amino acids. Germline lookup yields CDR1 SGDLS and CDR2 YYNGEE. DNA for the CDR3: TGTGCCAGCAGCCAAGGACTAACCGAGCAGTACTTC. Translated: CASSQGLTEQYF.

The rearrangement links TRBV27 to TRBJ1-2; TRBD1 is a possible D gene (5 bases). V lost 1 base to trimming and J lost 3 bases, with 18 bases between them. The V gene's germline CDR1 is MNHEY and CDR2 SMNVEV (reference sequence). The CDR3 is 17 amino acids. The CDR3 DNA reads TGTGCCAGCAGTTTATTCCCAGGAGGGGAGGGATACTATGGCTACACCTTC. Translation: CASSLFPGGEGYYGYTF.

This clone was observed a few times. V and J are TRBV12-5 and TRBJ2-5; 8 nucleotides agree with TRBD2. V lost 6 bases to trimming and J lost 5 bases; unmatched junction nucleotides: 8. The CDR3 totals 14 residues. CDR1 and CDR2 from the germline V gene are LGHNT and FRNRAP. The CDR3 loop reads CASGPSGGRETQYF. For the CDR3, the DNA is TGTGCTAGTGGACCTTCGGGGGGGCGGGAGACCCAGTACTTC.

The chain combines TRBV30 with TRBJ1-6, with unresolved D. V was trimmed by 2 bases and J by 0 bases, leaving 8 bases between them. The CDR3 has 15 amino acids. Per the germline V gene, CDR1 is GTSNPN and CDR2 is SVGIG (reference sequence). The CDR3 here is CAWSPPRSYNSPLHF. As DNA, the CDR3 is TGTGCCTGGAGTCCTCCCCGCTCCTATAATTCACCCCTCCACTTT. The full variable domain, rest sourced from reference TRBV30 and TRBJ1-6, is SQTIHQWPATLVQPVGSPLSLECTVEGTSNPNLYWYRQAAGRGLQLLFYSVGIGQISSEVPQNLSASRPQDRQFILSSKKLLLSDSGFYLCAWSPPRSYNSPLHFGNGTRLTVT.

The rearrangement uses TRBV5-1 and TRBJ1-2, with unresolved D. Trimming removed 0 bases from V and 5 bases from J, with 17 bases in between. This CDR3 comprises 16 residues. CDR1 is SGHRS and CDR2 is YFSETQ in the germline V gene. For the CDR3, the DNA is TGCGCCAGCAGCTTGGATGGCGGAAGTAAAGGATATGGCTACACCTTC. Translation: CASSLDGGSKGYGYTF.

This clone was observed a few times. The CDR3 protein is CAISESTGRSTEAFF. Written as DNA, the CDR3 is TGTGCCATCAGTGAGTCGACAGGGAGGTCAACTGAAGCTTTCTTT. V and J are TRBV10-3 and TRBJ1-1; 7 bases agree with TRBD1. CDR3 length: 15 amino acids. V gave up 0 bases and J gave up 5 bases; unmatched junction bases: 6. Germline values: CDR1 ENHRY, CDR2 SYGVKD.

A single count supports this clone. This chain uses TRBV7-2 with TRBJ1-5; TRBD1 might be the D (6 bases). V lost 5 bases, J lost 3 bases, and 14 bases lay in between. The CDR3 spans 15 residues. In germline, CDR1 is SGHTA, CDR2 FQGNSA. The CDR3 reads CASSLGGLLNQPQHF. CDR3 in DNA: TGTGCCAGCAGCCTAGGGGGGCTCCTCAATCAGCCCCAGCATTTT.

V and J are TRBV7-2 and TRBJ2-5, with TRBD2 identical over 7 bases. The V gene's germline CDR1 is SGHTA and CDR2 FQGNSA. V was pared by 5 bases and J by 5 bases, with 11 bases of the junction left unmatched. CDR3 length: 15 residues. The CDR3 DNA sequence: TGTGCCAGCAGCACTGCGGGAGCTGGCTGGGAGACCCAGTACTTC. This codes for CASSTAGAGWETQYF.

This rearrangement joins TRBV19 to TRBJ2-3; D possibly corresponds to TRBD2 (6 bases). The CDR3 loop spans 15 amino acids. Per germline, CDR1 LNHDA and CDR2 SQIVND (reference sequence). The germline V and J ends were trimmed by 2 bases and 4 bases, with 13 bases remaining between them. The CDR3 is CASSIRRDWADTQYF. For the CDR3, the DNA is TGTGCCAGTAGTATAAGGCGGGACTGGGCAGATACGCAGTATTTT. The full variable domain, its missing parts supplied by reference TRBV19 and TRBJ2-3, is DGGITQSPKYLFRKEGQNVTLSCEQNLNHDAMYWYRQDPGQGLRLIYYSQIVNDFQKGDIAEGYSVSREKKESFPLTVTSAQKNPTAFYLCASSIRRDWADTQYFGPGTRLTVL.

This clone came up a few times. The chain couples TRBV7-2 to TRBJ2-7, with no clear D. V lost 1 base and J lost 2, with 12 bases in between. This CDR3 contains 15 residues. Germline CDR1 reads SGHTA; CDR2 reads FQGNSA. CDR3 loop: CASSLDFVETYEQYF. Here the CDR3 DNA reads TGTGCCAGCAGCTTAGATTTCGTGGAGACCTACGAGCAGTACTTC.

The chain joins TRBV27 to TRBJ2-1; no firm D call. Trimming stripped 7 bases from V and 13 bases from J, with 17 bases between. This CDR3 region has 12 residues. CDR1 MNHEY and CDR2 SMNVEV come from the germline V gene (reference sequence). CDR3 loop: CASNSPLQAQFF. The CDR3 nucleotides read TGTGCCAGCAATTCTCCCCTCCAGGCCCAGTTCTTC.

J is TRBJ1-1 and V is TRBV25-1; perhaps TRBD1 as D (5 bases). CDR1 is MGHDK, CDR2 SYGVNS, per germline. The length of the CDR3 is 12 residues. Trimming left V 4 bases short and J 7 bases short, with 10 bases between. CDR3: CASSGGRGEAFF. The CDR3 region has the DNA TGTGCCAGCAGTGGGGGGAGGGGTGAAGCTTTCTTT.

The chain employs TRBV19 and TRBJ2-2; 7 bases match TRBD2. Germline-derived CDR1 and CDR2 are LNHDA and SQIVND (reference sequence). V dropped 5 bases and J dropped 4; count of bases not matched to a gene: 7. This CDR3 is built from 15 residues. The CDR3 loop reads CASSPQGGITGELFF. The CDR3 region has the DNA TGTGCCAGTAGTCCCCAGGGAGGGATCACCGGGGAGCTGTTTTTT.